The text below deals with one TCR beta chain. Only a few counts were recorded for this clonotype. Its antigen remains undetermined. No clone much larger than this one lies a single base away; base qualities are absent. The trim is 4 bases for V and 0 bases for J, with a gap of 16 bases between the germline ends. CDR1 and CDR2 are read off the germline V gene as MNHNS and SASEGT. The CDR3 contains 16 residues, cysteine and phenylalanine counted. The kept DNA is CDR3 alone, 48 bases in frame from the first base. TCRdb lists the instrument as Illumina HiSeq 1500. Clones were called with MiXCR by TCRdb after fastp trimmed the public reads at Q25, and only in-frame beta chains were retained. Under each unique CDR3 protein, matching rows form one entry showing the most common genes and DNA. This sample has some 230,000 distinct CDR3 sequences in its table, and about 20% of those were observed once. About 20% of the sample belongs to the ten largest clones.

This record comes from a study of T cell repertoires in cytomegalovirus infection (dated by TCRdb to between 2017 and 2020). Study-wide context: Because public TCR beta signatures pointed to carriage of CMV infection together with the matching HLA type, the HLA type of each donor mattered for the analysis.

What the work shows at the level of the full study, not this receptor alone: Cumulative frequency of public TCR beta family members discriminated carriers of CMV infection plus the relevant HLA type in this cohort and an independent roughly 330-donor cohort. The ex vivo response was dominated by HLA-C-restricted CMV-specific TCR beta clonotypes, and the single most frequent clonotype in two of eight donors was supplied by these HLA-C-restricted clonotypes.

The sample consisted of CD8+ T cells from PBMCs. The rearrangement joined TRBV6-1 to TRBJ2-7; matching of 6 bases hints at TRBD1 as the D gene. This clonotype originated in a human donor in good health (CMV status not recorded). Some clones in this sample may be carry-over from other donors' samples. The bases read TGTGCCAGCAGTGTCCTTGGGTGGGACAACTCCTACGAGCAGTACTTC. The encoded protein is CASSVLGWDNSYEQYF.